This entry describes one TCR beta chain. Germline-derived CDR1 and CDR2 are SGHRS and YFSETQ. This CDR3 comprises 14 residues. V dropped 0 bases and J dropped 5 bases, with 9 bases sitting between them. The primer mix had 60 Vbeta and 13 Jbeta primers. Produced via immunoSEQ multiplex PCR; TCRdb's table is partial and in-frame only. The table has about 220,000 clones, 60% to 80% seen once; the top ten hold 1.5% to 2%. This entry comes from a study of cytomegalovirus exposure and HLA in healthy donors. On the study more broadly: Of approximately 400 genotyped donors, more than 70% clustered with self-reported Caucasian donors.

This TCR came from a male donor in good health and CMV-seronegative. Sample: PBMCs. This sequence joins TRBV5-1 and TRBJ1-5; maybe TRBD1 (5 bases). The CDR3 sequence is CASSLDRGDQPQHF. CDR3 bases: TGCGCCAGCAGCTTGGATCGGGGGGATCAGCCCCAGCATTTT.